This TCR beta chain emerged from a study of post-analysis software for immune sequencing data. CDR1 SGDLS and CDR2 YYNGEE come from the germline V gene. The ends lost 4 bases at V and 4 bases at J; junction bases unmatched: 6. The CDR3 contains 15 residues. Findings and limits, study-wide: Four or five TRBV segments were more frequent in patients than controls; TRBV5-6, TRBV5-1 and TRBV20-1 belonged to this group.

cDNA libraries of TCR beta carried unique molecular identifiers. MiXCR, applied by TCRdb to the PCR reads, yields one record per CDR3 protein. The table lists around 700,000 distinct CDR3 sequences, around 64% of them singletons. As regards this clonotype: Its antigen is not known.

Sequencing used blood. This receptor was taken from a girl aged 2 to 10 with multiple sclerosis. The V and J genes are TRBV9 and TRBJ1-1, with TRBD1 identical over 11 bases. The CDR3 nucleotides read TGTGCCAGCAGCACACCGGGACAGGGGGGCACTGAAGCTTTCTTT. This encodes CASSTPGQGGTEAFF. Based on the CDR3 plus reference TRBV9 and TRBJ1-1, the full variable domain is DSGVTQTPKHLITATGQRVTLRCSPRSGDLSVYWYQQSLDQGLQFLIQYYNGEERAKGNILERFSAQQFPDLHSELNLSSLELGDSALYFCASSTPGQGGTEAFFGQGTRLTVV.